These 19 T cell receptor beta chains were all obtained from the same sample, sequenced in a study of cytomegalovirus exposure and HLA in healthy donors. The study ran its PCR with 60 Vbeta and 13 Jbeta primers. Profiling relied on immunoSEQ multiplex PCR, and the TCRdb table lists in-frame clones only, not all of them. Among roughly 100,000 clones listed, 75% to 85% were seen once. Input material: PBMCs. The receptors shown here come from a man younger than 35 in good health and CMV-seronegative.

The chain combines TRBV12-5 with TRBJ2-1, with 9 bases identical to TRBD1. V trimming: 4 bases; J trimming: 9 bases; junction bases outside the gene matches: 7. Germline CDR1 LGHNT, CDR2 FRNRAP. The CDR3 consists of 14 residues. CDR3 in DNA: TGTGCTAGTGGTTCCGGGACAGGGTGGGGTGAGCAGTTCTTC. Residues: CASGSGTGWGEQFF.

This chain uses TRBV15 with TRBJ1-1; D uncertain. Germline lookup yields CDR1 LNHNV and CDR2 YYDKDF (reference sequence). The CDR3 runs 15 residues. Between the trimmed V and J ends, which lost 1 base and 4 bases, there was a span of 13 bases. The CDR3 loop reads CATSRGEGWGTEAFF. CDR3 nucleotide sequence: TGTGCCACCAGCAGAGGAGAGGGTTGGGGCACTGAAGCTTTCTTT.

The chain recombines TRBV5-1 with TRBJ1-1, with TRBD1 identical over 8 bases. V shed 3 bases and J 1 base; nucleotides not matched to a gene: 5. This CDR3 spans 15 amino acids. CDR1 SGHRS and CDR2 YFSETQ come from the germline V gene. CDR3 coding DNA: TGCGCCAGCAGCTCTGCTGGACAGGGGAACACTGAAGCTTTCTTT. The encoded protein is CASSSAGQGNTEAFF.

The V call is TRBV7-9, the J call TRBJ1-2; TRBD1 matches at 10 bases. The CDR3 consists of 16 residues. The ends lost 2 bases at V and 6 bases at J; junction bases unmatched: 9. Germline V gene lookup returns CDR1 SEHNR and CDR2 FQNEAQ (reference sequence). The CDR3 nucleotides read TGTGCCAGCAGCTTATCGGGACAGGGGAAAAAAAATGGCTACACCTTC. This sequence encodes CASSLSGQGKKNGYTF.

The chain combines TRBV5-4 with TRBJ2-1; 7 bases match TRBD2. CDR1 is SGHNT and CDR2 is YYREEE in the germline V gene (reference sequence). V gave up 5 bases and J gave up 0 bases; unmatched junction bases: 5. The CDR3 spans 15 residues. This chain's CDR3 is CASRSSGRSYNEQFF. DNA of the CDR3: TGTGCCAGCAGATCTAGCGGACGCTCCTACAATGAGCAGTTCTTC.

This chain connects TRBV4-1 to TRBJ2-2; D may be TRBD2 (5 bases). The CDR3 spans 15 residues. Per the germline V gene, CDR1 is MGHRA and CDR2 is YSYEKL. Deletions cut 1 base from V and 8 bases from J, with 14 bases between. The DNA of the CDR3 is TGCGCCAGCAGCCAAGTAGGTCTAGCATCAGGGGAGCTGTTTTTT. This codes for CASSQVGLASGELFF.

The V call is TRBV20-1, the J call TRBJ1-2, with D possibly being TRBD1 (5 bases). The CDR3 is made up of 11 amino acids. Trimming stripped 7 bases from V and 4 bases from J, with 10 bases between. The germline V gene has CDR1 DFQATT and CDR2 SNEGSKA (reference sequence). CDR3 in DNA: TGCAGTGTTCGGGGGTCCTATGGCTACACCTTC. Its translation is CSVRGSYGYTF.

The rearrangement uses TRBV6-1 and TRBJ1-3, with 8 bases fitting TRBD1. The CDR3 extends over 15 amino acids. Trimming took 6 bases from V and 0 from J; bases not matched to a gene: 4. The germline CDR1 and CDR2 sequences are MNHNS and SASEGT. The CDR3 loop reads CASSQGADSGNTIYF. In nucleotides, the CDR3 is TGTGCCAGCAGCCAGGGGGCTGACTCTGGAAACACCATATATTTT.

The rearrangement links TRBV11-2 to TRBJ2-2, with D maybe TRBD2 (6 bases). This CDR3 comprises 14 residues. Germline V gene data show CDR1 as SGHAT and CDR2 as FQNNGV. V was cut by 1 base and J by 8 bases, with 11 bases left in between. The CDR3 DNA is TGTGCCAGCAGCTTAGCGGGAGTAGGTGGGGAGCTGTTTTTT. This gives the protein CASSLAGVGGELFF.

The rearrangement uses TRBV7-9 and TRBJ2-5; 8 nucleotides agree with TRBD1. The V gene's germline CDR1 is SEHNR and CDR2 FQNEAQ (reference sequence). CDR3 length: 13 amino acids. Trimming removed 4 bases from V and 5 bases from J; junction bases left unmatched: 3. DNA for the CDR3: TGTGCCAGCAGCTGGGGACAGGCGGAGACCCAGTACTTC. Translating gives CASSWGQAETQYF.

The rearrangement joins TRBV5-1 to TRBJ1-1, with 7 bases that match TRBD1. Germline trimming cut 4 bases from V and 5 bases from J; bases unmatched to any gene: 2. The CDR3 is 12 amino acids. Germline V CDR1 and CDR2: SGHRS, YFSETQ. The DNA for the CDR3 is TGCGCCAGCAGCCAGACAGGGACTGAAGCTTTCTTT. It specifies CASSQTGTEAFF.

The chain joins TRBV6-6 to TRBJ1-1, with TRBD1 as a possible D gene (5 bases). The CDR3 runs 14 residues. Deletions cut 8 bases from V and 1 base from J, with 14 bases between. CDR1 MNHNY and CDR2 SVGAGI come from the germline V gene (reference sequence). The CDR3 region has the DNA TGTGCCAGCGGCGGGAAAACAGGGAACACTGAAGCTTTCTTT. It yields the protein CASGGKTGNTEAFF.

The V gene is TRBV19, the J gene TRBJ2-7; TRBD2 aligns across 7 bases. Germline CDR1 LNHDA, CDR2 SQIVND (reference sequence). V lost 8 bases, J lost 3 bases, and 13 bases stayed unmatched. The CDR3 length is 15 residues. Here the CDR3 DNA reads TGTGCCAGTCACGGAGGGGAAGCGGGACTCTACGAGCAGTACTTC. Translated: CASHGGEAGLYEQYF.

The V and J genes are TRBV5-3 and TRBJ2-6; perhaps TRBD2 as D (5 bases). TRBV5-3 is an ORF for which the function is uncertain. V was shortened by 0 bases and J by 0 bases, with 13 bases between the two germline ends. The CDR3 loop spans 18 amino acids. The CDR3 loop reads CARSLVGGPSSGANVLTF. DNA of the CDR3: TGTGCCAGAAGCTTGGTGGGCGGGCCCAGCTCTGGGGCCAACGTCCTGACTTTC.

This clone was counted between two and nine times. The chain couples TRBV25-1 to TRBJ2-5; D gene unclear. Germline V lookup: CDR1 MGHDK, CDR2 SYGVNS. The CDR3 is 11 amino acids. V dropped 4 bases and J dropped 8 bases, with 8 bases sitting between them. The CDR3 loop reads CASSASVTQYF. CDR3 DNA sequence: TGTGCCAGCAGTGCGTCGGTAACCCAGTACTTC.

V usage is TRBV27 and J usage is TRBJ2-7; D not resolved. This CDR3 region has 15 residues. V lost 2 bases to trimming and J lost 5 bases, with 16 bases between them. Germline CDR1 reads MNHEY; CDR2 reads SMNVEV (reference sequence). CDR3 nucleotides: TGTGCCAGCAGTTTAGGTCTCACGGTCGTCCACGAGCAGTACTTC. This translates into CASSLGLTVVHEQYF.

J is TRBJ1-5 and V is TRBV6-1; D gene unclear. V lost 2 bases to trimming and J lost 10 bases, with 18 bases between them. Germline V gene lookup returns CDR1 MNHNS and CDR2 SASEGT. The CDR3 runs 15 residues. CDR3 coding DNA: TGTGCCAGCAGTGAAAAGGCCGAGCCCCGGGGTCCCCAGCATTTT. Amino acids: CASSEKAEPRGPQHF.

The rearrangement links TRBV27 to TRBJ1-5, with 8 nucleotides matching TRBD1. Per the germline V gene, CDR1 is MNHEY and CDR2 is SMNVEV (reference sequence). The CDR3 sequence is 13 residues long. V lost 3 bases and J lost 7; bases outside the gene matches: 2. The CDR3 reads CASSLDRDQPQHF. CDR3 in DNA: TGTGCCAGCAGTTTGGACAGGGACCAGCCCCAGCATTTT.

J is TRBJ1-3 and V is TRBV5-4; TRBD1 agrees at 7 bases. J gave up 2 bases and V 0 bases, and 8 bases lay outside the gene matches. Looked up from germline, CDR1 is SGHNT and CDR2 is YYREEE (reference sequence). CDR3 length: 17 amino acids. CDR3 loop: CASSLGQGPFTGNTIYF. DNA of the CDR3: TGTGCCAGCAGCTTGGGACAGGGACCCTTTACTGGAAACACCATATATTTT.